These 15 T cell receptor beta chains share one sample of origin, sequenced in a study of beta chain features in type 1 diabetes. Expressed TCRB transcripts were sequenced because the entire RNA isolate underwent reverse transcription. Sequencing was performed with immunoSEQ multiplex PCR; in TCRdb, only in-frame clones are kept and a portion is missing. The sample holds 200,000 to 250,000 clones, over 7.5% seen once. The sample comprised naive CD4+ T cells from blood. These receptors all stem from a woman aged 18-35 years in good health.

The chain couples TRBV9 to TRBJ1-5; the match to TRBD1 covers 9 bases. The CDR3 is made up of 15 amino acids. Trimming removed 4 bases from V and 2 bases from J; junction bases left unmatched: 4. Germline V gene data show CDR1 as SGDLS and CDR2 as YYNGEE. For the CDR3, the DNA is TGTGCCAGCAGCCCGGGGACAGGGCGCAATCAGCCCCAGCATTTT. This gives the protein CASSPGTGRNQPQHF.

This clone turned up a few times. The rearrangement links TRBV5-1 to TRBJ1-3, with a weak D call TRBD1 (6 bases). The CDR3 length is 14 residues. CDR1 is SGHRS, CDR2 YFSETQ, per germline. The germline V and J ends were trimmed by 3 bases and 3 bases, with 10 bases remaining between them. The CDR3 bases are TGCGCCAGCAGCTCGGACAGCAGTGGAAACACCATATATTTT. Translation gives CASSSDSSGNTIYF.

The CDR3 region is CASSLGPLAGDQETQYF. CDR3 nucleotides: TGCGCCAGCAGCTTGGGACCCCTAGCGGGGGACCAAGAGACCCAGTACTTC. J is TRBJ2-5 and V is TRBV5-1; 10 nucleotides line up with TRBD2. The J segment lost 0 bases and the V segment lost 0 bases, leaving 5 bases of the junction unmatched. The germline V gene has CDR1 SGHRS and CDR2 YFSETQ. The CDR3 contains 17 residues. The variable domain in full, completed from reference TRBV5-1 and TRBJ2-5, reads KAGVTQTPRYLIKTRGQQVTLSCSPISGHRSVSWYQQTPGQGLQFLFEYFSETQRNKGNFPGRFSGRQFSNSRSEMNVSTLELGDSALYLCASSLGPLAGDQETQYFGPGTRLLVL.

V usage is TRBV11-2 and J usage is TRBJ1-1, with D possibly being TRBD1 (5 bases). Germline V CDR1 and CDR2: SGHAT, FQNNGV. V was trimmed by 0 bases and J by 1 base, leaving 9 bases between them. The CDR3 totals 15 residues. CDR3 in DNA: TGTGCCAGCAGCTTAGATGTAGGGGCGAACACTGAAGCTTTCTTT. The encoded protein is CASSLDVGANTEAFF.

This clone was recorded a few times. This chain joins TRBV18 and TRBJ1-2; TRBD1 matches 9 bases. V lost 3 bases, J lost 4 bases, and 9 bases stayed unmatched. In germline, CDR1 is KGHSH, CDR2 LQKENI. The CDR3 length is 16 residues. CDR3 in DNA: TGTGCCAGCTCACCGCTCCGGGACAGGGAGGCCTATGGCTACACCTTC. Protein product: CASSPLRDREAYGYTF.

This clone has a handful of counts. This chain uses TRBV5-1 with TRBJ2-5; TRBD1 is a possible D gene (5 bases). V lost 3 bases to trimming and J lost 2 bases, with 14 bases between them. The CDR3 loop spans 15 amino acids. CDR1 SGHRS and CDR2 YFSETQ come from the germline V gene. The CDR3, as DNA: TGCGCCAGCAGCTATGGACACCCCGCGCAAGAGACCCAGTACTTC. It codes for CASSYGHPAQETQYF.

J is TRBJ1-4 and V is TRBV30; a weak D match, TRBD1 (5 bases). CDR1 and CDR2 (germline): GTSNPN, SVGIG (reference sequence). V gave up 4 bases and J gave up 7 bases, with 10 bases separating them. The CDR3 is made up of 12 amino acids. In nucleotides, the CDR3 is TGTGCCTGGAAAGGGGCGATTGAAAAACTGTTTTTT. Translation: CAWKGAIEKLFF.

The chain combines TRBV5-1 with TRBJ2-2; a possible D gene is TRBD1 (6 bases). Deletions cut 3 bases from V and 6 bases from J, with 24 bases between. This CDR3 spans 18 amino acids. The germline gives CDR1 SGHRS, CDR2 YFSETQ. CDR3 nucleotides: TGCGCCAGCAGCTGGTTATCAACAGGGCCAGCGACGTCCGGGGAGCTGTTTTTT. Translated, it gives CASSWLSTGPATSGELFF.

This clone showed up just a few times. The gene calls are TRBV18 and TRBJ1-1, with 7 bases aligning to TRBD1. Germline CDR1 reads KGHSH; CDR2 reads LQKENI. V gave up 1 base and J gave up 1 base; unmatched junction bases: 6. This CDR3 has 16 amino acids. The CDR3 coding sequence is TGTGCCAGCTCACCACTTTCGGACAGGAGGAACACTGAAGCTTTCTTT. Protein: CASSPLSDRRNTEAFF.

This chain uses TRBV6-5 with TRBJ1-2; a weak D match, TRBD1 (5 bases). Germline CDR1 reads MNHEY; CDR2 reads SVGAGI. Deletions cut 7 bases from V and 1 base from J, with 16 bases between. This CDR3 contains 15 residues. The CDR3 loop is CASTPYVGLNYGYTF. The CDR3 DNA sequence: TGTGCCAGCACTCCCTACGTGGGACTTAACTATGGCTACACCTTC.

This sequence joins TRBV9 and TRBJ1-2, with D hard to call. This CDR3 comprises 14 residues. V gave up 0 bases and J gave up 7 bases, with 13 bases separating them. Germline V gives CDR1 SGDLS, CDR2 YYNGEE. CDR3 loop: CASSVEPGEGGYTF. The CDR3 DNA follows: TGTGCCAGCAGCGTAGAACCTGGAGAGGGTGGCTACACCTTC.

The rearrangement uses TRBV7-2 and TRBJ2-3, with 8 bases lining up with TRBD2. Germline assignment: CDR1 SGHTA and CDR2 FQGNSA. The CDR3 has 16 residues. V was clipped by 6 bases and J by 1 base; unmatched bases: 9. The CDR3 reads CASRLRAGAGTDTQYF. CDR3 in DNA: TGTGCCAGCAGACTCCGAGCGGGGGCAGGCACAGATACGCAGTATTTT.

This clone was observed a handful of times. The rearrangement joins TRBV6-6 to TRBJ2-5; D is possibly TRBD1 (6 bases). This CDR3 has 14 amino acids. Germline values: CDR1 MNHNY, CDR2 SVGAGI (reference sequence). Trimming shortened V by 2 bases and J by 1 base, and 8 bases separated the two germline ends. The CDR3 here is CASSYGTPQETQYF. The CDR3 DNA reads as TGTGCCAGCAGTTACGGGACACCCCAAGAGACCCAGTACTTC.

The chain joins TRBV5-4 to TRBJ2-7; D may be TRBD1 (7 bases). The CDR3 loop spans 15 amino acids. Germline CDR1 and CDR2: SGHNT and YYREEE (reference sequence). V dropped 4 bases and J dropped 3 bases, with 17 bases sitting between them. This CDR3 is CASSGGTVGIYEQYF. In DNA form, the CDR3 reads TGTGCCAGCAGCGGCGGGACAGTTGGTATCTACGAGCAGTACTTC.

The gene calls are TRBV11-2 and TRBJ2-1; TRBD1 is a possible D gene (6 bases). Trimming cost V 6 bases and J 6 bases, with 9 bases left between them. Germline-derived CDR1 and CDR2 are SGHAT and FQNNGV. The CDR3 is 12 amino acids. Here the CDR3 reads CASSLDSNEQFF. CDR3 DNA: TGTGCCAGCAGTTTGGACAGCAATGAGCAGTTCTTC. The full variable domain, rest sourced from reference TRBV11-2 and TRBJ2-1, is EAGVAQSPRYKIIEKRQSVAFWCNPISGHATLYWYQQILGQGPKLLIQFQNNGVVDDSQLPKDRFSAERLKGVDSTLKIQPAKLEDSAVYLCASSLDSNEQFFGPGTRLTVL.